These T cell receptor beta chains were read from a single sample in a study of T cells in localized non-small cell lung cancer. The protocol was immunoSEQ multiplex PCR, while the TCRdb copy is restricted to in-frame clones and leaves out a portion. Found here are under 20,000 clones, around 81% of them singletons; the top ten hold 25%. The input for sequencing was peripheral blood, taken before any cancer treatment. These receptors were obtained from a female donor of 60 years or more with stage I lung adenocarcinoma. The CDR3 runs from the conserved cysteine through the conserved F or W. A D gene is named only where the DNA matches it firmly. Some rows mark clone size as missing; the rest say once, few, many or name a class of expanded clone.

clone_size	v_call	d_call	j_call	cdr3_nt	cdr3_aa
.	TRBV4-2	TRBD2	TRBJ2-5	TGTGCCAGCAGCCAAGTGGGGACTAGCGGGGTGTCTCACCTCCAAGAGACCCAGTACTTC	CASSQVGTSGVSHLQETQYF
.	TRBV2	.	TRBJ1-1	TGTGCCAGCAGCGGGCAGGGCATCATGAACACTGAAGCTTTCTTT	CASSGQGIMNTEAFF
.	TRBV6-6	.	TRBJ1-2	TGTGCCAGCAGTTATCAAGGGGACTCATTCTATGGCTACACCTTC	CASSYQGDSFYGYTF
few	TRBV5-1	.	TRBJ2-7	TGCGCCAGCAGCTTGTTCGCAGGGGATTACGAGCAGTACTTC	CASSLFAGDYEQYF
few	TRBV7-2	.	TRBJ2-7	TGTGCCAGCAGTCTAGGACTGCGATTCTACGAGCAGTACTTC	CASSLGLRFYEQYF
.	TRBV6-1	TRBD1	TRBJ1-5	TGTGCCAGCACAATGACAGGGTGGAATCAGCCCCAGCATTTT	CASTMTGWNQPQHF
once	TRBV29-1	TRBD1	TRBJ2-2	TGCAGCGACTTGGACAGGGTGCGCCGGGGAGCTGTTTTT	CSDLDRVRRGAVF
once	TRBV4-1	TRBD1	TRBJ1-2	TGCGCCAGCAGCCACCCCGGACAGGCCCACTATGGCTACACCTTC	CASSHPGQAHYGYTF
.	TRBV29-1	.	TRBJ2-7	TGCAGCGGACGCTGGGGAAGCGAGCAGTACTTC	CSGRWGSEQYF
.	TRBV6-4	.	TRBJ2-1	TGTGCCAGCTTACGCAGGACCTTCTGCGTAAACAATGAGCAGTTCTTC	CASLRRTFCVNNEQFF
.	TRBV6-5	.	TRBJ1-2	TGTGCCAGCAGTTACGGGTCGCCTTCAGACTATGGCTACACCTTC	CASSYGSPSDYGYTF
.	TRBV19	.	TRBJ1-4	TGTGCCACCCGAACAGGGACCCTTAAAGAAAAACTGTTTTTT	CATRTGTLKEKLFF
few	TRBV10-3	.	TRBJ1-1	TGTGCCCTGAGGCCGGGACTAAGCCCCAACACTGAAGCTTTCTTT	CALRPGLSPNTEAFF
.	TRBV20-1	TRBD1	TRBJ2-7	TGCAGTGGTTGGACAGGGTTCGAGCAGTACTTC	CSGWTGFEQYF
.	TRBV5-4	.	TRBJ1-2	TGTGCCAGCAGCTTTTTTGCCGAATATGTTGGCGGCTACACCTTC	CASSFFAEYVGGYTF
once	TRBV6-1	.	TRBJ2-7	TGTGCCAGCAGTGAATGGCAGGGTGGTTCCTACGAGCAGTACTTC	CASSEWQGGSYEQYF
once	TRBV5-1	TRBD1	TRBJ2-3	TGCGCCAGCGCCTCAACCGGGACAGGGGGCAGTACAGATACGCAGTATTTT	CASASTGTGGSTDTQYF
.	TRBV30	TRBD1	TRBJ1-4	TGTGCGTTGGGACAGGGACTTGAAAAACTGTTTTTT	CALGQGLEKLFF
once	TRBV7-6	TRBD1	TRBJ1-3	TGTGCCAGCAGCCGGACAGGGGGTAATGGAAACACCATATATTTT	CASSRTGGNGNTIYF
.	TRBV7-9	TRBD1	TRBJ2-7	TGTGCCAGCAGCTTGGGACAGGGGATCTACGAGCAGTACTTC	CASSLGQGIYEQYF
.	TRBV6-5	.	TRBJ1-2	TGTGCCAGCAGCCCGCGGGCAGGGGATAATCATGGCTACACCTTC	CASSPRAGDNHGYTF
.	TRBV5-1	.	TRBJ2-7	TGCGCCAGCAGCTTGCCGGGGAAGGCCTACGAGCAGTACTTC	CASSLPGKAYEQYF
.	TRBV4-1	.	TRBJ1-1	TGCGCCAGCAGCCAAGAAGGGGCGAGGGAAGCTTTCTTT	CASSQEGAREAFF
.	TRBV7-8	.	TRBJ2-7	TGTGCCAGCAGCTTGAGGGTTGCCTACGAGCAGTACTTC	CASSLRVAYEQYF
.	TRBV11-2	.	TRBJ1-2	TGTGCCAGCAGCCCAGTGGGAGGGTTTGGTAACTATGGCTACACCTTC	CASSPVGGFGNYGYTF
.	TRBV21-1	.	TRBJ1-2	TGTGCCAGCAGCAAAGCTAAGGAGGGGCCCACCCGCGGATCTAACTATGGCTACACCTTC	CASSKAKEGPTRGSNYGYTF
once	TRBV5-1	.	TRBJ1-3	TGCGCCAGCAGCTTGGCAGGGAAAGTGGCTGGAAACACCATATATTTT	CASSLAGKVAGNTIYF
.	TRBV20-1	.	TRBJ2-7	TGCAGTGCTAGGACGGCGTACGAGCAGTACTTC	CSARTAYEQYF
.	TRBV6-1	TRBD1	TRBJ1-4	TGTGCCAGCAGTGGGGGACAGGCCGAAAAACTGTTTTTT	CASSGGQAEKLFF
.	TRBV5-6	.	TRBJ1-6	TGTGCCAGCAGTTCAGGGTTTGAGAATTCACCCCTCCACTTT	CASSSGFENSPLHF
.	TRBV5-1	.	TRBJ1-1	TGCGCCAGCAGCTTGTCTAGTTCCGTAGGGCTTGAAGCTTTCTTT	CASSLSSSVGLEAFF
.	TRBV5-4	.	TRBJ2-6	TGTGCCAGCAGAGATACGGGGGCTGGGGCCAACGTCCTGACTTTC	CASRDTGAGANVLTF
.	TRBV6-5	.	TRBJ1-5	TGTGCCAGCAGTTCGAGTCAGGGGCCCCAGCCCCAGCATTTT	CASSSSQGPQPQHF